These T cell receptor beta chains were read from a single sample in a study of blood T cell repertoires in COVID-19. Here immunoSEQ multiplex PCR was the method, and the copy in TCRdb shows in-frame clones only, minus some. Of about 160,000 clones listed, 81% are singletons. The sequenced sample consisted of peripheral blood. The receptors shown here come from a human donor in a cohort sampled during active COVID-19. CDR3s include the opening cysteine and the closing phenylalanine or tryptophan. Fields, in order: D gene, clone size, J gene, V gene, CDR3 length, CDR3 DNA, CDR3 protein. A D gene is named only where the DNA matches it firmly. Size values are once, few and many counts, or a class for expanded clones, and some rows have none.

-,-,TRBJ1-1,TRBV5-6,14,TGTGCCAGCAGCTTCCGGCGGGGTTCCACTGAAGCTTTCTTT,CASSFRRGSTEAFF
-,few,TRBJ2-7,TRBV19,13,TGTGCCACCAAGGGGATATTCTCCTACGAGCAGTACTTC,CATKGIFSYEQYF
-,-,TRBJ1-1,TRBV9,13,TGTGCCAGCAGCGCTTCAGGGTCCTATCTAGCTTTCTTT,CASSASGSYLAFF
TRBD1,-,TRBJ2-7,TRBV7-8,13,TGTGCCAGCAGCCTGACAGGGTTGAACGAGCAGTACTTC,CASSLTGLNEQYF
-,once,TRBJ2-5,TRBV28,15,TGTGCCAGCAGTCCCCGTCAGGGGGGCGAGGAGACCCAGTACTTC,CASSPRQGGEETQYF
-,-,TRBJ1-2,TRBV6-2/TRBV6-3,12,TGTGCCAGCAGTCCCCAGCGCTATGGCTACACCTTC,CASSPQRYGYTF
-,-,TRBJ2-7,TRBV3-1/TRBV3-2,11,TGTGCCAGCAGCCAGCTAGCCGAGCAGTACTTC,CASSQLAEQYF
TRBD2,-,TRBJ2-6,TRBV11-2,19,TGTGCCAGCAGCTCTTTAGCTAGCGGGAGAGGCTCTGGGGCCAACGTCCTGACTTTC,CASSSLASGRGSGANVLTF
TRBD2,-,TRBJ2-1,TRBV7-2,17,TGTGCCAGCAGCTTTTTCCGGACTAGCGGGGGGGCCGCTGAGCAGTTCTTC,CASSFFRTSGGAAEQFF
-,-,TRBJ1-4,TRBV18,16,TGTGCCAGCTCCCTTGCCCCAACAGGGACTAATGAAAAACTGTTTTTT,CASSLAPTGTNEKLFF
-,few,TRBJ2-1,TRBV28,13,TGTGCCAGCGACAGGAACGGTTGGAATGAGCAGTTCTTC,CASDRNGWNEQFF
-,-,TRBJ1-1,TRBV4-3,14,TGCGCCAGCAGCCAAGCCCCGGAGCACACTGAAGCTTTCTTT,CASSQAPEHTEAFF
-,-,TRBJ1-5,TRBV27,15,TGTGCCAGCATGGTGAATTCGGCGACATATCAGCCCCAGCATTTT,CASMVNSATYQPQHF
-,-,TRBJ2-5,TRBV29-1,10,TGCAGCGTCGGCGAGGGGACCCAGTACTTC,CSVGEGTQYF
-,few,TRBJ2-1,TRBV2,14,TGTGCCAGCAGAGACCTACAGGGTTTCGATGAGCAGTTCTTC,CASRDLQGFDEQFF
-,once,TRBJ1-4,TRBV4-1,16,TGCGCCAGCAGCGACAAGGGGCAACAGGGTAATGAAAAACTGTTTTTT,CASSDKGQQGNEKLFF
TRBD1,-,TRBJ1-5,TRBV6-6,15,TGTGCCAGCAGTTATGGGACAGAGAGCAATCAGCCCCAGCATTTT,CASSYGTESNQPQHF
-,-,TRBJ1-1,TRBV7-2,15,TGTGCCAGCAGCTTAGTTCCGGAGGGATACACTGAAGCTTTCTTT,CASSLVPEGYTEAFF
TRBD1,-,TRBJ1-1,TRBV29-1,14,TGCAGCGTTGCTACAGGGGGCGCAGGCACTGAAGCTTTCTTT,CSVATGGAGTEAFF
-,-,TRBJ2-7,TRBV10-3,15,TGTGCCATCAGTGAGTCGCCAGGGCCCTCCAACGAGCAGTACTTC,CAISESPGPSNEQYF
TRBD2,-,TRBJ2-3,TRBV15,19,TGTGCCACCAGCAATCCGGGACTAGCGGGAGTAGGGCGCACAGATACGCAGTATTTT,CATSNPGLAGVGRTDTQYF
-,-,TRBJ2-7,TRBV5-1,14,TGCGCCAGCAGCTTGGGGGCTAGCGCCTACGAGCAGTACTTC,CASSLGASAYEQYF
-,-,TRBJ2-1,TRBV14,12,TGTGCCAGCAGCCAGGGGAGAGGAGAGCAGTTCTTC,CASSQGRGEQFF
TRBD2,-,TRBJ2-7,TRBV19,14,TGTGCCAGTAGTATCGGAGCGGGGAGATACGAGCAGTACTTC,CASSIGAGRYEQYF
TRBD1,-,TRBJ2-1,TRBV23-1,24,TGCGCCAGCAGTCAACCCGCCGGGACAGCAAGTCCTGGAGACCAGAGCCAGTCCTACAATGAGCAGTTCTTC,CASSQPAGTASPGDQSQSYNEQFF
-,few,TRBJ1-6,TRBV27,15,TGTGCCAGCAGTCCCGGCAGCGCTCGCTATTCACCCCTCCACTTT,CASSPGSARYSPLHF
TRBD1,-,TRBJ1-4,TRBV10-2,15,TGCGCCAGCAGCGACAGGGGGCGGGATAATGAAAAACTGTTTTTT,CASSDRGRDNEKLFF
-,once,TRBJ2-7,TRBV29-1,12,TGCAGCGCCAAGGGGGGGGTCTACGAGCAGTACTTC,CSAKGGVYEQYF
TRBD2,-,TRBJ2-3,TRBV19,15,TGTGCCAGTAGTATTACTAGCGGGGACGCGTATACGCAGTATTTT,CASSITSGDAYTQYF